The clone carrying this TCR beta chain is labeled medium-sized based on frequency. The target antigen is unknown. This sample was taken from a study of CXCR3-negative and CXCR3-positive naive CD8 T cells. Study-level points and caveats: TRB CDR3 hydrophobicity was greater in CXCR3-positive naive cells than in CXCR3-negative naive cells. Similar TRBV-TRBJ gene usage was seen in naive CXCR3-negative and CXCR3-positive cells, but not in memory cells. Diversity in memory CD8+ cells fell much lower than the comparably high levels seen in both naive subsets. With surface CD5 comparable between naive subsets, TCR strength was estimated using properties derived from the TRB CDR3.

Carrying UMI labels, the TRB cDNA libraries were prepared through 5' RACE. TCRdb reprocessed the 5' RACE reads and reports one entry per CDR3 protein, with no DNA. The sample spans roughly 63,000 distinct CDR3 sequences; the ten largest clones claim around 5%. The sequenced sample was naive CXCR3+ CD8+ T cells from blood. Indicated subset: CD45RO-CCR7+CD27+CD95- naive CD8+ T cells expressing CXCR3 (TNR3+). This TCR came from a human donor in good health. Some clones in this sample may be carry-over from other donors' samples.

The CDR3 loop is CASSENNARLDDGYTF. The V call is TRBV2, the J call TRBJ1-2. This CDR3 region has 16 residues. Germline CDR1 is SNHLY and CDR2 is FYNNEI.